A selection of T cell receptor beta chains follows, all from one sample in a study of T cell responses to AZD1222 COVID-19 vaccine. Only in-frame clones appear in the TCRdb table, and some are missing; sequencing was by immunoSEQ multiplex PCR. The sample holds 80,000 to 130,000 clones, roughly nine tenths seen once. The specimen comprised peripheral blood, sampled on day 0 of AZD1222 vaccination. These receptors came from an adult in good health. CDR3s include the opening cysteine and the closing phenylalanine or tryptophan. D genes are given only for firm matches.

V	D	CDR3
TRBV11-2	-	CASSWGWGTHQETQYF
TRBV7-9	-	CASSATGPAYEQYF
TRBV19	-	CASSTPLGVGEKLFF
TRBV4-1	TRBD2	CASSHYRGGDEQFF
TRBV19	TRBD1	CASRSRGREAGELFF
TRBV7-9	TRBD2	CASSPPLAGDLETQYF
TRBV5-4	-	CASSLGTGQARNEQFF
TRBV3-1/TRBV3-2	TRBD1	CASSPQDRGRGYTF
TRBV19	-	CASSISIGLVDQHF
TRBV28	-	CAIPSGTLTGGYTF
TRBV6-1	-	CASSEGGSWGEQYF
TRBV5-1	-	CASSSTGGSNSPLHF
TRBV6-5	-	CASSTQNHEQYF
TRBV3-1/TRBV3-2	-	CASSQEREQYF
TRBV5-1	TRBD1	CASSLETGVGYGYTF
TRBV10-2	-	CASSDRGLTEKLFF
TRBV4-1	TRBD2	CASSQPLTQRGPPYEQYF
TRBV10-3	TRBD2	CAISESLAGGSTGELFF
TRBV28	TRBD2	CASSLTSGAVDEQYF
TRBV5-1	-	CASSLLGGQNIQYF
TRBV10-1	TRBD1	CASSVDRTGTQYF
TRBV11-3	TRBD1	CASRFTGAPTEAFF
TRBV27	-	CASSLGARPTETQYF
TRBV11-3	-	CASSFQGGYEQYF
TRBV27	TRBD2	CASSFGRRAGGYTGELFF
TRBV5-1	-	CASSSGLAGQPQHF
TRBV6-6	-	CASTGFANTGELFF
TRBV28	TRBD1	CASSWGQGGDNEQFF
TRBV4-1	-	CASSQDGGNQPQHF
TRBV7-2	TRBD2	CASSPLAGGTDTQYF
TRBV19	-	CASSIASNQPQHF
TRBV27	TRBD1	CASSSRQGNSNEKLFF
TRBV12-3/TRBV12-4	-	CASMYLADTEAFF
TRBV5-4	-	CASRPAKIGANVLTF
TRBV14	-	CASSPEVGVNSPLHF
TRBV3-1/TRBV3-2	-	CASSQDLGRGAFGDTQYF